The rows below give T cell receptor beta chains drawn from one sample of a study of blood T cells in healthy people across ages. TCRdb re-derived calls from the 5' RACE reads in MiXCR, one entry per CDR3 protein. The sample carries some 1.5 million distinct CDR3 sequences, 25% to 30% recorded once. The sample comprised blood. The source of these receptors is a woman under 40 in good health. Each CDR3 is given with its conserved first and last residue. A D gene is named only where the DNA matches it firmly. Rows give clone size only sometimes, using once, few, many, or a class for an expanded clone.

CDR3: CSLGRGVQETQYF; DNA: TGCAGCCTTGGCAGGGGGGTGCAAGAGACCCAGTACTTC; D: NA; J: TRBJ2-5; size: many; V: TRBV29-1
CDR3: CASSQELAGAQNTGELFF; DNA: TGTGCCAGCAGCCAAGAATTAGCGGGGGCTCAGAACACCGGGGAGCTGTTTTTT; D: TRBD2; J: TRBJ2-2; size: few; V: TRBV4-2
CDR3: CASSLDNFSYNEQFF; DNA: TGTGCCAGCAGCTTAGACAACTTCTCCTACAATGAGCAGTTCTTC; D: NA; J: TRBJ2-1; size: NA; V: TRBV7-2
CDR3: CAISDLERETQYF; DNA: TGTGCCATCAGTGATCTGGAGCGGGAGACCCAGTACTTC; D: NA; J: TRBJ2-5; size: few; V: TRBV10-3
CDR3: CASGYGTEPYEQYF; DNA: TGTGCCAGCGGATACGGGACAGAGCCCTACGAGCAGTACTTC; D: TRBD1; J: TRBJ2-7; size: few; V: TRBV14
CDR3: CVSNQGTGGLADTQYF; DNA: TGTGTCAGCAATCAAGGGACAGGGGGTTTGGCAGATACGCAGTATTTT; D: TRBD1; J: TRBJ2-3; size: few; V: TRBV6-6
CDR3: CASSGPSGRQNTEAFF; DNA: TGTGCCAGCAGCGGTCCGTCCGGACGTCAGAACACTGAAGCTTTCTTT; D: NA; J: TRBJ1-1; size: few; V: TRBV9
CDR3: CTWTTGSINSPLHF; DNA: TGTACCTGGACCACCGGGTCAATAAATTCACCCCTCCACTTT; D: NA; J: TRBJ1-6; size: few; V: TRBV30
CDR3: CASSSGAVVGTQYF; DNA: TGTGCCAGCAGCTCGGGGGCAGTCGTTGGGACCCAGTACTTC; D: NA; J: TRBJ2-5; size: NA; V: TRBV7-9
CDR3: CSAPRGLAGNEQFF; DNA: TGCAGTGCTCCTCGGGGACTAGCGGGAAATGAGCAGTTCTTC; D: TRBD2; J: TRBJ2-1; size: many; V: TRBV20-1
CDR3: CASTPAGEFINEKRFF; DNA: TGTGCCAGCACCCCAGCAGGGGAGTTTATTAATGAAAAACGGTTTTTT; D: NA; J: TRBJ1-4; size: NA; V: TRBV12-3/TRBV12-4
CDR3: CASTPGPGPNQPQHF; DNA: TGTGCCAGCACCCCGGGCCCGGGCCCCAATCAGCCCCAGCATTTT; D: NA; J: TRBJ1-5; size: NA; V: TRBV12-3/TRBV12-4
CDR3: CASSPSLAGNNEQFF; DNA: TGCGCCAGCAGCCCATCACTAGCGGGTAACAATGAGCAGTTCTTC; D: TRBD2; J: TRBJ2-1; size: few; V: TRBV5-1
CDR3: CSVEGGRSWEETQYF; DNA: TGCAGTGTTGAAGGGGGTCGAAGTTGGGAAGAGACCCAGTACTTC; D: NA; J: TRBJ2-5; size: NA; V: TRBV20-1
CDR3: CASSSLGRDNGAFF; DNA: TGTGCCAGCAGCTCCCTTGGCAGGGACAACGGAGCTTTCTTT; D: NA; J: TRBJ1-1; size: NA; V: TRBV13
CDR3: CASSFVPYGYTF; DNA: TGTGCCAGCAGTTTCGTCCCTTATGGCTACACCTTC; D: NA; J: TRBJ1-2; size: many; V: TRBV12-3/TRBV12-4
CDR3: CGTGLTWENIQYF; DNA: TGCGGCACAGGTCTCACTTGGGAAAACATTCAGTACTTC; D: NA; J: TRBJ2-4; size: many; V: TRBV2
CDR3: CASSQDRGQGYEQYF; DNA: TGCGCCAGCAGCCAAGATAGGGGACAGGGCTACGAGCAGTACTTC; D: TRBD1; J: TRBJ2-7; size: NA; V: TRBV4-1
CDR3: CSVEDPARGGTGELFF; DNA: TGCAGCGTTGAAGACCCCGCGAGGGGGGGGACCGGGGAGCTGTTTTTT; D: NA; J: TRBJ2-2; size: NA; V: TRBV29-1
CDR3: CSARLAGIGEQFF; DNA: TGCAGTGCGAGACTAGCGGGAATTGGTGAGCAGTTCTTC; D: TRBD2; J: TRBJ2-1; size: few; V: TRBV20-1
CDR3: CASDPTGYSPLHF; DNA: TGTGCCAGCGATCCTACAGGGTATTCACCCCTCCACTTT; D: NA; J: TRBJ1-6; size: few; V: TRBV2
CDR3: CASRSGQGDEQFF; DNA: TGTGCCAGCAGATCCGGACAGGGGGATGAGCAGTTCTTC; D: TRBD1; J: TRBJ2-1; size: NA; V: TRBV6-6